Listed here are 14 T cell receptor beta chains from one sample, sequenced in a study of PD-1 blockade in classical Hodgkin lymphoma. Time point denoted: newly diagnosed, previously untreated cHL patient sample. TCRdb's copy holds only in-frame clones and misses some; the assay was immunoSEQ multiplex PCR. In the table there are approximately 31,000 clones, 94% of which are singletons. Specimen: peripheral blood mononuclear cells (PBMCs). The receptor set was obtained from a human donor with classical Hodgkin lymphoma.

This sequence joins TRBV5-1 and TRBJ1-1; 10 positions match TRBD1. The J segment lost 4 bases and the V segment lost 2 bases, leaving 11 bases of the junction unmatched. This CDR3 has 17 amino acids. Germline-derived CDR1 and CDR2 are SGHRS and YFSETQ. The CDR3 protein is CASSFFPRDRGSTEAFF. CDR3 sequence (DNA): TGCGCCAGCAGCTTTTTTCCCCGGGACAGGGGATCCACTGAAGCTTTCTTT. Full variable domain (rest looked up from reference TRBV5-1 and TRBJ1-1): KAGVTQTPRYLIKTRGQQVTLSCSPISGHRSVSWYQQTPGQGLQFLFEYFSETQRNKGNFPGRFSGRQFSNSRSEMNVSTLELGDSALYLCASSFFPRDRGSTEAFFGQGTRLTVV.

V is TRBV5-4 and J is TRBJ2-2; D is unresolved. Trimming took off 2 bases at V and 6 bases at J, with 8 bases between the two ends. This CDR3 region has 13 residues. The germline gives CDR1 SGHNT, CDR2 YYREEE (reference sequence). This chain's CDR3 is CASSFLVAGELFF. The CDR3 DNA is TGTGCCAGCAGCTTTCTAGTCGCCGGGGAGCTGTTTTTT.

The chain is built from TRBV5-4 and TRBJ2-3, with TRBD2 matching over 12 bases. Germline V gene data show CDR1 as SGHNT and CDR2 as YYREEE (reference sequence). There are 16 residues in the CDR3. V shed 4 bases and J 4 bases; nucleotides not matched to a gene: 7. The CDR3 sequence: CASSPRLAGVSDTQYF. The CDR3 bases are TGTGCCAGCAGCCCCCGACTAGCGGGAGTCTCAGATACGCAGTATTTT.

The DNA for the CDR3 is TGTGCCAGCAGCCAATGGGGGACGGACCCCTACGAGCAGTACTTC. This encodes CASSQWGTDPYEQYF. The chain combines TRBV14 with TRBJ2-7; D assignment may be TRBD1 or TRBD2 (5 bases each). Trimming cost V 2 bases and J 2 bases, with 13 bases left between them. The CDR3 contains 15 residues. Germline CDR1 and CDR2: SGHDN and FVKESK.

The J gene is TRBJ2-5, the V gene TRBV12-5, with 7 nucleotides matching TRBD1. V was clipped by 7 bases and J by 4 bases; unmatched bases: 6. This CDR3 has 13 residues. Looked up from germline, CDR1 is LGHNT and CDR2 is FRNRAP. CDR3 in DNA: TGTGCTAGTGAGACAGGGATAGGAGAGACCCAGTACTTC. This sequence encodes CASETGIGETQYF.

The V and J genes are TRBV5-1 and TRBJ2-7; TRBD1 or TRBD2 may be the D gene (5 bases each). Germline-derived CDR1 and CDR2 are SGHRS and YFSETQ. The V end was cut by 5 bases, the J end by 0 bases, with 9 bases between. The CDR3 is 13 residues long. CDR3 nucleotide sequence: TGCGCCAGCAGGGACGGGGCCTCCTACGAGCAGTACTTC. Its protein is CASRDGASYEQYF.

V gene TRBV19 combines with J gene TRBJ1-2; possibly TRBD1 for D (5 bases). Germline V lookup: CDR1 LNHDA, CDR2 SQIVND (reference sequence). V shed 5 bases and J shed 2 bases, with 9 bases lying between them. CDR3 length: 13 amino acids. This CDR3 reads CASSLGPNYGYTF. CDR3 bases: TGTGCCAGTAGTTTGGGACCGAACTATGGCTACACCTTC.

The rearrangement links TRBV6-5 to TRBJ2-2; D unclear. Between the trimmed V and J ends, which lost 3 bases and 1 base, there was a span of 12 bases. The CDR3 is 16 amino acids. The germline gives CDR1 MNHEY, CDR2 SVGAGI. Written as DNA, the CDR3 is TGTGCCAGCAGTTATCTAGGTGGTTGGAACACCGGGGAGCTGTTTTTT. Its translation: CASSYLGGWNTGELFF.

The chain uses TRBV6-1 and TRBJ1-4; D gene unclear. V was trimmed by 8 bases and J by 7 bases, leaving 8 bases between them. This CDR3 region has 11 residues. Per the germline V gene, CDR1 is MNHNS and CDR2 is SASEGT. The CDR3 loop reads CASGGFEKLFF. CDR3 nucleotides: TGTGCCAGCGGAGGGTTTGAAAAACTGTTTTTT.

The chain carries TRBV5-6 and TRBJ2-5; tentative D call: TRBD2 (5 bases). Germline V gives CDR1 SGHDT, CDR2 YYEEEE. The CDR3 has 14 residues. V was trimmed by 1 base and J by 4 bases, leaving 11 bases between them. This CDR3 reads CASSLFGAGETQYF. For the CDR3, the DNA is TGTGCCAGCAGCTTGTTCGGTGCGGGAGAGACCCAGTACTTC.

J is TRBJ1-5 and V is TRBV27; 7 nucleotides line up with TRBD1. Germline lookup yields CDR1 MNHEY and CDR2 SMNVEV (reference sequence). The CDR3 sequence is 14 residues long. The junction had 6 bases not matched to a gene; V was cut back by 6 bases and J by 4 bases. CDR3 nucleotides: TGTGCCAGCAGGCCACAGGGGTGGAATCAGCCCCAGCATTTT. The encoded protein is CASRPQGWNQPQHF.

The chain links TRBV7-9 to TRBJ2-7; D uncertain. Germline CDR1 SEHNR, CDR2 FQNEAQ (reference sequence). The V end lost 2 bases, the J end lost 2 bases, and 10 bases lay between the germline ends. The CDR3 is 14 residues long. CDR3 DNA: TGTGCCAGCAGCTTAAACGACTTCACCTACGAGCAGTACTTC. Translating it yields CASSLNDFTYEQYF.

This clone was found once. This chain joins TRBV29-1 and TRBJ1-5, with D hard to call. With 7 bases removed from V and 0 bases from J, the gap between germline ends came to 13 bases. Germline V gives CDR1 SQVTM, CDR2 ANQGSEA. The CDR3 sequence is 14 residues long. The CDR3 DNA follows: TGCAGCGGCCAGTTTTATTATAGCAATCAGCCCCAGCATTTT. Its protein is CSGQFYYSNQPQHF.

The DNA of the CDR3 is TGCGCCAGCAGCCTAGCCAATGAGCAGTTCTTC. Translated, it gives CASSLANEQFF. The V gene is TRBV5-1, the J gene TRBJ2-1; weak D call: TRBD2 (5 bases). Germline V gene lookup returns CDR1 SGHRS and CDR2 YFSETQ. Trimming left V 4 bases short and J 6 bases short, with 5 bases between. This CDR3 has 11 residues. Full variable domain (outside the CDR3, taken from reference TRBV5-1 and TRBJ2-1): KAGVTQTPRYLIKTRGQQVTLSCSPISGHRSVSWYQQTPGQGLQFLFEYFSETQRNKGNFPGRFSGRQFSNSRSEMNVSTLELGDSALYLCASSLANEQFFGPGTRLTVL.